This T cell receptor (beta chain) was captured by sequencing in a study of blood T cell repertoires in COVID-19. Study as a whole: Samples taken during acute and convalescent COVID-19 were collected in the United States, Italy and Spain.

V was shortened by 3 bases and J by 6 bases, with 15 bases between the two germline ends. The germline V gene encodes CDR1 MNHNS and CDR2 SASEGT. The CDR3 extends over 14 amino acids. Original analysis: Estimation of nucleated cell counts relied on the amplification of reference gene primers. The protocol was immunoSEQ multiplex PCR, while the TCRdb copy is restricted to in-frame clones and leaves out a portion. From that table come the V and J calls and clone size; the DNA was used to work out D and trimming. The data show around 120,000 clones, about nine tenths seen once. This chain connects TRBV6-1 to TRBJ2-7; maybe TRBD1 (5 bases). Sequencing was done on a sample of peripheral blood. The clonotype was recovered from a man between 45 and 60 years old with active COVID-19. The CDR3 DNA reads as TGTGCCAGCAGTGAGTGGGCAGGGCCCTTCGAGCAGTACGTC. The encoded protein is CASSEWAGPFEQYV.